The 24 T cell receptor beta chains in this list originate from one sample, sequenced in a study of cytomegalovirus exposure and HLA in healthy donors. Primers: 60 Vbeta forward and 13 Jbeta reverse. Using immunoSEQ multiplex PCR, the repertoire was profiled, and TCRdb retains in-frame clones only, with some absent. This sample yields 250,000 to 350,000 clones, of which 86% are seen a single time; 3.5% to 4% belongs to the top ten. Sequenced input: PBMCs. The source of these receptors is a man in his forties or fifties in good health and CMV-seropositive.

The chain employs TRBV5-6 and TRBJ1-2; D may be TRBD1 (6 bases). The germline V gene encodes CDR1 SGHDT and CDR2 YYEEEE. V was trimmed by 2 bases and J by 7 bases, leaving 18 bases between them. This CDR3 is built from 15 residues. CDR3 sequence reads: CASSFSGTLMGGYTF. The CDR3 bases are TGTGCCAGCAGCTTTTCCGGGACATTGATGGGTGGCTACACCTTC.

The rearrangement uses TRBV5-4 and TRBJ2-5; unclear D gene. The J call could be wrong; TRBJ2-7 is a better fit for the DNA end. The CDR3 has 13 residues. Germline V gene sequence: CDR1 SGHNT, CDR2 YYREEE (reference sequence). The CDR3: CASSLGAAYEQYF. CDR3 nucleotides: TGTGCCAGCAGCTTGGGGGCAGCCTACGAGCAGTACTTC.

The V and J genes are TRBV5-6 and TRBJ2-7; TRBD1 aligns across 10 bases. The CDR3 is made up of 14 amino acids. V shed 4 bases, J shed 1 base, and the junction held 2 bases outside the gene matches. CDR1 and CDR2 (germline): SGHDT, YYEEEE. The CDR3 reads CASSRTGGSYEQYF. The DNA of the CDR3 is TGTGCCAGCAGCCGGACAGGGGGTTCCTACGAGCAGTACTTC.

CDR3 DNA: TGTGCCAGCAGCCCCGATGCGACCTACGAGCAGTACTTC. Protein product: CASSPDATYEQYF. This chain uses TRBV28 with TRBJ2-7, with unresolved D. Trimming shortened V by 6 bases and J by 2 bases, and 11 bases separated the two germline ends. This CDR3 has 13 residues. CDR1 MDHEN and CDR2 SYDVKM come from the germline V gene.

The chain combines TRBV28 with TRBJ1-5, with D possibly being TRBD1 (5 bases). CDR1 and CDR2 (germline): MDHEN, SYDVKM. CDR3 length: 14 amino acids. Between the trimmed V and J ends, which lost 4 bases and 7 bases, there was a span of 14 bases. The chain's CDR3 is CASSSPTEGQPQHF. CDR3 nucleotides: TGTGCCAGCAGTTCCCCCACGGAGGGGCAGCCCCAGCATTTT.

This clone showed up just once. The chain uses TRBV5-1 and TRBJ1-2; 8 nucleotides align to TRBD1. The junction had 10 bases not matched to a gene; V was cut back by 6 bases and J by 6 bases. This CDR3 has 14 amino acids. Germline-derived CDR1 and CDR2 are SGHRS and YFSETQ. The CDR3 bases are TGCGCCAGCACCATTGGACAGGGTTTCAATGGCTACACCTTC. It translates to CASTIGQGFNGYTF.

The CDR3 nucleotides are TGTGCCAGCAGCTTAGGACTGGTCGATGAGCAGTTCTTC. Protein: CASSLGLVDEQFF. This chain joins TRBV7-9 and TRBJ2-1; the D is unclear. Germline V gene lookup returns CDR1 SEHNR and CDR2 FQNEAQ (reference sequence). V was shortened by 1 base and J by 8 bases, with 9 bases between the two germline ends. This CDR3 spans 13 amino acids. Looking up the rest from reference TRBV7-9 and TRBJ2-1 gives the full variable domain: DTGVSQNPRHKITKRGQNVTFRCDPISEHNRLYWYRQTLGQGPEFLTYFQNEAQLEKSRLLSDRFSAERPKGSFSTLEIQRTEQGDSAMYLCASSLGLVDEQFFGPGTRLTVL.

V and J are TRBV4-1 and TRBJ1-2; the D gene is possibly TRBD1 (5 bases). Between the trimmed V and J ends, which lost 4 bases and 4 bases, there was a span of 13 bases. The CDR3 is 14 amino acids. Germline V lookup: CDR1 MGHRA, CDR2 YSYEKL. CDR3 amino acids: CASSPGDSGYGYTF. The CDR3 DNA reads TGCGCCAGCAGCCCCGGGGACTCGGGCTATGGCTACACCTTC.

This chain uses TRBV6-6 with TRBJ2-2; no firm D call. The CDR3 is 14 residues long. Trimming pared 6 bases from V and 1 base from J, leaving 9 bases between. Germline-derived CDR1 and CDR2 are MNHNY and SVGAGI (reference sequence). The CDR3 DNA reads as TGTGCCAGCAGGTACCTACTGAACACCGGGGAGCTGTTTTTT. It yields the protein CASRYLLNTGELFF.

This chain connects TRBV28 to TRBJ1-1; unclear D gene. The length of the CDR3 is 13 residues. Between the trimmed V and J ends, which lost 7 bases and 1 base, there was a span of 10 bases. Germline V gene sequence: CDR1 MDHEN, CDR2 SYDVKM. The chain's CDR3 is CASMRFWNTEAFF. The CDR3 nucleotides read TGTGCCAGCATGAGGTTTTGGAACACTGAAGCTTTCTTT.

This clone showed up just once. This chain uses TRBV15 with TRBJ2-1; TRBD2 agrees at 12 bases. With 1 base clipped from V and 6 bases from J, the junction kept 7 bases outside the gene matches. Germline V gene data show CDR1 as LNHNV and CDR2 as YYDKDF (reference sequence). The CDR3 runs to 17 residues. CDR3 sequence (DNA): TGTGCCACCAGCAGAGTTCCAACTAGCGGGAGGTCCAATGAGCAGTTCTTC. Translation: CATSRVPTSGRSNEQFF.

To note about this clone: Different DNA sequences within this sample yield the same CDR3. This chain connects TRBV27 to TRBJ2-7; 9 nucleotides match TRBD2. Unmatched junction bases numbered 3, after V lost 5 bases and J lost 1 base. Germline assignment: CDR1 MNHEY and CDR2 SMNVEV (reference sequence). This CDR3 is 14 amino acids long. The CDR3 is CASSRGGGSYEQYF. The CDR3, as DNA: TGTGCCAGCAGTCGCGGGGGGGGGTCCTACGAGCAGTACTTC.

The J gene is TRBJ1-5, the V gene TRBV27; 12 bases line up with TRBD1. The CDR3 runs to 19 residues. Trimming at V came to 0 bases and at J to 5 bases, leaving 11 bases not matched to a gene. Germline V lookup: CDR1 MNHEY, CDR2 SMNVEV (reference sequence). The CDR3 region has the DNA TGTGCCAGCAGTTTATCCCGGGACAGGGGGCGCCCCCGGTATCAGCCCCAGCATTTT. This codes for CASSLSRDRGRPRYQPQHF.

This rearrangement joins TRBV6-6 to TRBJ2-2; 7 bases match TRBD1. The CDR3 loop spans 14 amino acids. Looked up from germline, CDR1 is MNHNY and CDR2 is SVGAGI (reference sequence). V lost 6 bases and J lost 2; bases outside the gene matches: 3. The CDR3 DNA sequence: TGTGCCAGCAGGAGGGACAGAAACACCGGGGAGCTGTTTTTT. Translated: CASRRDRNTGELFF.

The chain carries TRBV7-3 and TRBJ2-3; D might be TRBD2 (5 bases). V was shortened by 2 bases and J by 1 base, with 7 bases between the two germline ends. Germline CDR1 SGHTA, CDR2 FQGTGA. This CDR3 region has 14 residues. CDR3 protein: CASSLVGGTDTQYF. The CDR3 bases are TGTGCCAGCAGCTTAGTCGGGGGCACAGATACGCAGTATTTT.

V is TRBV5-6 and J is TRBJ1-2; TRBD1 matches 8 bases. The CDR3 covers 15 residues. Germline lookup yields CDR1 SGHDT and CDR2 YYEEEE. V dropped 1 base and J dropped 4; count of bases not matched to a gene: 6. The CDR3 is CASSLFDGTGYGYTF. CDR3 DNA: TGTGCCAGCAGCTTGTTCGATGGGACAGGCTATGGCTACACCTTC.

This chain joins TRBV27 and TRBJ1-2; the D gene is possibly TRBD1 (6 bases). This CDR3 has 14 amino acids. CDR1 MNHEY and CDR2 SMNVEV come from the germline V gene (reference sequence). V was shortened by 5 bases and J by 4 bases, with 14 bases between the two germline ends. CDR3 sequence (DNA): TGTGCCAGCAGTCCCCCGGACAGCGCCTATGGCTACACCTTC. Translating gives CASSPPDSAYGYTF.

The gene calls are TRBV7-9 and TRBJ2-1, with TRBD2 matching over 7 bases. This CDR3 is built from 15 residues. Per the germline V gene, CDR1 is SEHNR and CDR2 is FQNEAQ (reference sequence). The V and J ends lost 4 bases and 2 bases, in that order; junction bases with no gene match: 5. For the CDR3, the DNA is TGTGCCAGCAGCTACCTAGCGGTCACCTACAATGAGCAGTTCTTC. Translating it yields CASSYLAVTYNEQFF. The full variable domain, rest sourced from reference TRBV7-9 and TRBJ2-1, is DTGVSQNPRHKITKRGQNVTFRCDPISEHNRLYWYRQTLGQGPEFLTYFQNEAQLEKSRLLSDRFSAERPKGSFSTLEIQRTEQGDSAMYLCASSYLAVTYNEQFFGPGTRLTVL.

The chain uses TRBV7-2 and TRBJ2-5, with D perhaps TRBD2 (5 bases). The V end was cut by 7 bases, the J end by 5 bases, with 17 bases between. Germline CDR1 reads SGHTA; CDR2 reads FQGNSA. There are 14 residues in the CDR3. The CDR3 protein is CASTLGRVGETQYF. DNA for the CDR3: TGTGCCAGCACCCTTGGGCGGGTCGGGGAGACCCAGTACTTC.

The rearrangement links TRBV10-2 to TRBJ1-3, with 8 positions matching TRBD1. The CDR3 loop spans 15 amino acids. V lost 2 bases to trimming and J lost 7 bases; unmatched junction nucleotides: 7. CDR1 is WSHSY and CDR2 is SAAADI in the germline V gene. CDR3: CASSEPRGLGNTIYF. CDR3 bases: TGCGCCAGCAGTGAGCCCAGGGGGCTCGGGAACACCATATATTTT.

The chain recombines TRBV5-1 with TRBJ2-2; D is uncertain. The V gene lost 0 bases and the J gene lost 5 bases, with 8 bases spanning the gap. Germline V lookup: CDR1 SGHRS, CDR2 YFSETQ. This CDR3 region has 14 residues. The CDR3 reads CASSLGLRTGELFF. Here the CDR3 DNA reads TGCGCCAGCAGCTTGGGACTGAGGACCGGGGAGCTGTTTTTT. The full variable domain, rest sourced from reference TRBV5-1 and TRBJ2-2, is KAGVTQTPRYLIKTRGQQVTLSCSPISGHRSVSWYQQTPGQGLQFLFEYFSETQRNKGNFPGRFSGRQFSNSRSEMNVSTLELGDSALYLCASSLGLRTGELFFGEGSRLTVL.

The CDR3 protein is CAWNDYGLYTGELFF. The DNA for the CDR3 is TGTGCCTGGAACGACTACGGATTGTACACCGGGGAGCTGTTTTTT. The chain couples TRBV30 to TRBJ2-2; D perhaps matches TRBD2 (5 bases). There are 15 residues in the CDR3. Trimming removed 4 bases from V and 3 bases from J, with 15 bases in between. Germline CDR1 and CDR2: GTSNPN and SVGIG (reference sequence).

This clone was found a few times. The chain is built from TRBV6-1 and TRBJ1-5; D may be TRBD1 (6 bases). Germline V gene data show CDR1 as MNHNS and CDR2 as SASEGT. The CDR3 is 14 residues long. Trimming stripped 6 bases from V and 5 bases from J, with 14 bases between. CDR3 DNA: TGTGCCAGCAGCTTACAGGGCGGAGATCAGCCCCAGCATTTT. This codes for CASSLQGGDQPQHF.

This chain links TRBV7-2 with TRBJ2-3; D gene ambiguous. The length of the CDR3 is 14 residues. The V gene's germline CDR1 is SGHTA and CDR2 FQGNSA. Trimming stripped 2 bases from V and 0 bases from J, with 6 bases between. CDR3: CASSLRQSTDTQYF. Here the CDR3 DNA reads TGTGCCAGCAGCTTACGTCAGAGCACAGATACGCAGTATTTT.